This T cell receptor beta chain was profiled in a study of identical twins. Study results and limitations: There were fewer insertions in abundant cord blood beta clonotypes, but memory repertoires showed no such pattern. Excess sharing by twins proved weaker in beta out-of-frame sequences. Zero-insertion analyses could be partly confounded by invariant MAIT and iNKT cells. Monozygotic twins shared more out-of-frame TCR alpha than recombination models predicted.

The sample holds many counts of this clonotype. Its antigen is not identified. MiXCR, run by TCRdb on the 5' RACE reads, gives a single entry per CDR3 protein. The sample contains under 300,000 distinct CDR3 sequences, 11% to 15% of which appear only once. The germline gives CDR1 SGHVS, CDR2 FQNEAQ. The V end lost 1 base, the J end lost 2 bases, and 8 bases lay between the germline ends. This CDR3 region has 14 residues. The sequenced sample was memory (CD45RO+) T cells sorted from blood. The TCR originated in a woman under 30 in good health. The chain couples TRBV7-8 to TRBJ1-2; perhaps TRBD1 as D (5 bases). The CDR3 spells CASSLEWGNYGYTF. CDR3 coding DNA: TGTGCCAGCAGCTTAGAGTGGGGCAACTATGGCTACACCTTC.